Listed below are T cell receptor beta chains from one sample, sequenced in a study of radiation and T cells in renal cell carcinoma. Profiling relied on immunoSEQ multiplex PCR, and the TCRdb table lists in-frame clones only, not all of them. Among roughly 130,000 clones, roughly four fifths were seen once, and the ten largest hold around 1.8%. Here the sequenced sample was blood, taken from a patient whose treatment included radiotherapy and nephrectomy. All receptors derive from an older woman with renal cell carcinoma. Both conserved end residues are part of each CDR3. Each record gives: V gene, CDR3 length, clone size, D gene, J gene, CDR3 DNA, CDR3 protein. A D gene is named only where the DNA matches it firmly. A row's size may be missing; if present it is once, few, many or a size class.

V gene: TRBV2
CDR3 length: 14
clone size: .
D gene: .
J gene: TRBJ2-5
CDR3 DNA: TGTGCCTCTTCTCAACCCGCAGGACAAGAGACCCAGTACTTC
CDR3 protein: CASSQPAGQETQYF

V gene: TRBV6-6
CDR3 length: 15
clone size: few
D gene: .
J gene: TRBJ2-2
CDR3 DNA: TGTGCCAGCAGTTACTCGGTTAGGGAAGGCGGGGAGCTGTTTTTT
CDR3 protein: CASSYSVREGGELFF

V gene: TRBV2
CDR3 length: 14
clone size: .
D gene: .
J gene: TRBJ1-2
CDR3 DNA: TGTGCCAGCAGCCAAGGGGCTAGTAACTATGGCTACACCTTC
CDR3 protein: CASSQGASNYGYTF

V gene: TRBV6-1
CDR3 length: 17
clone size: .
D gene: TRBD2
J gene: TRBJ2-7
CDR3 DNA: TGTGCCAGCAGTGAAGAGGCAGCGGGGGTAGGGGTTTACGAGCAGTACTTC
CDR3 protein: CASSEEAAGVGVYEQYF

V gene: TRBV2
CDR3 length: 13
clone size: few
D gene: .
J gene: TRBJ2-7
CDR3 DNA: TGTGCCAGCAGTGAATGGCAGGGGGGCGAGCAGTACTTC
CDR3 protein: CASSEWQGGEQYF

V gene: TRBV19
CDR3 length: 14
clone size: .
D gene: TRBD1
J gene: TRBJ2-7
CDR3 DNA: TGTGCCAGTAGTGTCCGGGACAGGGGGTACGAGCAGTACTTC
CDR3 protein: CASSVRDRGYEQYF

V gene: TRBV28
CDR3 length: 15
clone size: .
D gene: TRBD1
J gene: TRBJ1-1
CDR3 DNA: TGTGCCAGCAGTTTACGGCAGGGGGGGAACACTGAAGCTTTCTTT
CDR3 protein: CASSLRQGGNTEAFF

V gene: TRBV19
CDR3 length: 16
clone size: .
D gene: TRBD1
J gene: TRBJ2-6
CDR3 DNA: TGTGCCAGTAGTATAGGGGACAGGTCTGGGGCCAACGTCCTGACTTTC
CDR3 protein: CASSIGDRSGANVLTF

V gene: TRBV19
CDR3 length: 15
clone size: .
D gene: TRBD2
J gene: TRBJ2-5
CDR3 DNA: TGTGCCAGTAGTATCCTAGCGGGCCCTCAGGAGACCCAGTACTTC
CDR3 protein: CASSILAGPQETQYF

V gene: TRBV5-4
CDR3 length: 17
clone size: .
D gene: TRBD2
J gene: TRBJ2-1
CDR3 DNA: TGTGCCAGCAGCCCTAACTCAGGGGATGCTAGCGGGAGGGCCTCGGTCTTC
CDR3 protein: CASSPNSGDASGRASVF

V gene: TRBV7-9
CDR3 length: 13
clone size: .
D gene: TRBD1
J gene: TRBJ1-1
CDR3 DNA: TGTGCCAGCAGCAAACAGGGGTGGGGTGAAGCTTTCTTT
CDR3 protein: CASSKQGWGEAFF

V gene: TRBV10-1
CDR3 length: 12
clone size: .
D gene: .
J gene: TRBJ2-2
CDR3 DNA: TGCGCCACCACAGGGTCCACCGGGGAGCTGTTTTTT
CDR3 protein: CATTGSTGELFF

V gene: TRBV5-1
CDR3 length: 14
clone size: .
D gene: .
J gene: TRBJ1-2
CDR3 DNA: TGCGCCAGCAGCTTAGGTGCCCTGACAGATGGCTACACCTTC
CDR3 protein: CASSLGALTDGYTF

V gene: TRBV29-1
CDR3 length: 13
clone size: few
D gene: .
J gene: TRBJ2-1
CDR3 DNA: TGCAGCGCTCTGGGGGGAGACTACAATGAGCAGTTCTTC
CDR3 protein: CSALGGDYNEQFF

V gene: TRBV6-5
CDR3 length: 13
clone size: .
D gene: TRBD2
J gene: TRBJ2-1
CDR3 DNA: TGTGCCAGCAGGAAAGCGGGATTGAATGAGCAGTTCTTC
CDR3 protein: CASRKAGLNEQFF

V gene: TRBV4-2
CDR3 length: 15
clone size: few
D gene: .
J gene: TRBJ1-5
CDR3 DNA: TGTGCCAGCAGCCAAGATACAGGGAGGAATCAGCCCCAGCATTTT
CDR3 protein: CASSQDTGRNQPQHF

V gene: TRBV6-1
CDR3 length: 11
clone size: .
D gene: TRBD2
J gene: TRBJ2-2
CDR3 DNA: TGTGCCAGCGGGAGGGACGGGGAGCTGTTTTTT
CDR3 protein: CASGRDGELFF

V gene: TRBV9
CDR3 length: 14
clone size: .
D gene: .
J gene: TRBJ1-2
CDR3 DNA: TGTGCCAGCAGCGTAGCTGTAGGGAACTATGGCTACACCTTC
CDR3 protein: CASSVAVGNYGYTF

V gene: TRBV9
CDR3 length: 14
clone size: few
D gene: .
J gene: TRBJ1-5
CDR3 DNA: TGTGCCAGCAGCGTAATGGGCAGCAATCAGCCCCAGCATTTT
CDR3 protein: CASSVMGSNQPQHF

V gene: TRBV7-8
CDR3 length: 13
clone size: .
D gene: .
J gene: TRBJ1-1
CDR3 DNA: TGTGCCAGCAGCCCTATCCTAGGGACTGAAGCTTTCTTT
CDR3 protein: CASSPILGTEAFF

V gene: TRBV29-1
CDR3 length: 13
clone size: .
D gene: TRBD1
J gene: TRBJ1-2
CDR3 DNA: TGCAGCGTTGGTGACGGGACAGACTATGGCTACACCTTC
CDR3 protein: CSVGDGTDYGYTF

V gene: TRBV7-3
CDR3 length: 13
clone size: .
D gene: .
J gene: TRBJ1-1
CDR3 DNA: TGTGCCAGCAGCTTCTCCGGGAACACTGAAGCTTTCTTT
CDR3 protein: CASSFSGNTEAFF

V gene: TRBV7-2
CDR3 length: 18
clone size: few
D gene: TRBD2
J gene: TRBJ2-7
CDR3 DNA: TGTGCCAGCAGCTTAGGGACTAGCGGGAGGACGACGCCCTACGAGCAGTACTTC
CDR3 protein: CASSLGTSGRTTPYEQYF

V gene: TRBV30
CDR3 length: 13
clone size: .
D gene: .
J gene: TRBJ1-1
CDR3 DNA: TGTGCCTGGAGTGTAAACAGGGCCACTGAAGCTTTCTTT
CDR3 protein: CAWSVNRATEAFF

V gene: TRBV9
CDR3 length: 16
clone size: .
D gene: .
J gene: TRBJ2-3
CDR3 DNA: TGTGCCAGCAGCGGTACCCAGCGGTCTAGCACAGATACGCAGTATTTT
CDR3 protein: CASSGTQRSSTDTQYF

V gene: TRBV5-8
CDR3 length: 17
clone size: .
D gene: .
J gene: TRBJ1-6
CDR3 DNA: TGTGCCAGCAGCTACAACTACGACAGCTCCTATAATTCACCCCTCCACTTT
CDR3 protein: CASSYNYDSSYNSPLHF

V gene: TRBV14
CDR3 length: 15
clone size: .
D gene: .
J gene: TRBJ2-3
CDR3 DNA: TGTGCCAGCAGCCAACTGGGTAGCCGCACAGATACGCAGTATTTT
CDR3 protein: CASSQLGSRTDTQYF

V gene: TRBV19
CDR3 length: 15
clone size: .
D gene: .
J gene: TRBJ2-6
CDR3 DNA: TGTGCCAGTAGTATAACGGGGATTGGGGCCAACGTCCTGACTTTC
CDR3 protein: CASSITGIGANVLTF

V gene: TRBV7-6
CDR3 length: 16
clone size: .
D gene: .
J gene: TRBJ2-3
CDR3 DNA: TGTGCCAGCAGCACCCTGGGAGAGACTAGCACAGATACGCAGTATTTT
CDR3 protein: CASSTLGETSTDTQYF

V gene: TRBV6-5
CDR3 length: 16
clone size: .
D gene: .
J gene: TRBJ1-4
CDR3 DNA: TGTGCCAGCAGTTTCCGGGCCTCGACTATGACGGAAAAACTGTTTTTT
CDR3 protein: CASSFRASTMTEKLFF

V gene: TRBV6-5
CDR3 length: 15
clone size: .
D gene: .
J gene: TRBJ1-2
CDR3 DNA: TGTGCCAGCAGCACCCCCTCGGGGGGCCGATATGGCTACACCTTC
CDR3 protein: CASSTPSGGRYGYTF

V gene: TRBV6-7
CDR3 length: 12
clone size: .
D gene: .
J gene: TRBJ2-1
CDR3 DNA: TGTGCCAGCAGCTTCCAACGCCATGAGCAGTTCTTC
CDR3 protein: CASSFQRHEQFF

V gene: TRBV9
CDR3 length: 16
clone size: .
D gene: TRBD2
J gene: TRBJ2-2
CDR3 DNA: TGTGCCAGCAGCGCCCCGGGACTAGAGAACACCGGGGAGCTGTTTTTT
CDR3 protein: CASSAPGLENTGELFF

V gene: TRBV28
CDR3 length: 14
clone size: .
D gene: TRBD1
J gene: TRBJ1-1
CDR3 DNA: TGTGCCAGCAGTCTCCATCAGGGGGCTGGTGAAGCTTTCTTT
CDR3 protein: CASSLHQGAGEAFF

V gene: TRBV6-6
CDR3 length: 13
clone size: few
D gene: .
J gene: TRBJ2-1
CDR3 DNA: TGTGCCAGCAGCCCCGGGCCCTACAATGAGCAGTTCTTC
CDR3 protein: CASSPGPYNEQFF

V gene: TRBV6-1
CDR3 length: 15
clone size: .
D gene: TRBD1
J gene: TRBJ1-4
CDR3 DNA: TGTGCCAGCAATCCTGGACAGGGGAGCTTTGAAAAACTGTTTTTT
CDR3 protein: CASNPGQGSFEKLFF

V gene: TRBV11-2
CDR3 length: 13
clone size: .
D gene: .
J gene: TRBJ2-2
CDR3 DNA: TGTGCCAGCAGCATTAGGGGAGCCGGGGAGCTGTTTTTT
CDR3 protein: CASSIRGAGELFF

V gene: TRBV2
CDR3 length: 13
clone size: few
D gene: .
J gene: TRBJ1-2
CDR3 DNA: TGTGCCAGCAGCCCTCGGGGGCCCGGAGGCTACACCTTC
CDR3 protein: CASSPRGPGGYTF

V gene: TRBV28
CDR3 length: 18
clone size: .
D gene: TRBD1
J gene: TRBJ1-5
CDR3 DNA: TGTGCCAGCAGTTTATGGACGGGGCAGGGGGCTTACAATCAGCCCCAGCATTTT
CDR3 protein: CASSLWTGQGAYNQPQHF

V gene: TRBV25-1
CDR3 length: 15
clone size: .
D gene: TRBD2
J gene: TRBJ2-3
CDR3 DNA: TGTGCCAGCAGTGAAGGGGCGGGGGGACCAGATACGCAGTATTTT
CDR3 protein: CASSEGAGGPDTQYF

V gene: TRBV7-9
CDR3 length: 15
clone size: .
D gene: .
J gene: TRBJ1-4
CDR3 DNA: TGTGCCAGCAGCTTAGTGGTTGGGGGGCATGAAAAACTGTTTTTT
CDR3 protein: CASSLVVGGHEKLFF

V gene: TRBV27
CDR3 length: 13
clone size: .
D gene: .
J gene: TRBJ2-4
CDR3 DNA: TGTGCCAGCAGCGGAGGGGGGGAAAACATTCAGTACTTC
CDR3 protein: CASSGGGENIQYF

V gene: TRBV27
CDR3 length: 14
clone size: .
D gene: TRBD1
J gene: TRBJ1-5
CDR3 DNA: TGTGCCAGCAGTATGGACAGGGGGCATCAGCCCCAGCATTTT
CDR3 protein: CASSMDRGHQPQHF

V gene: TRBV5-1
CDR3 length: 13
clone size: .
D gene: .
J gene: TRBJ2-2
CDR3 DNA: TGCGCCAGCAGCTTGGGACAGTCCGGGGAGCTGTTTTTT
CDR3 protein: CASSLGQSGELFF

V gene: TRBV13
CDR3 length: 17
clone size: .
D gene: .
J gene: TRBJ2-3
CDR3 DNA: TGTGCCAGCAGCTTACGCTTCCTCGGGGACGACACAGATACGCAGTATTTT
CDR3 protein: CASSLRFLGDDTDTQYF

V gene: TRBV28
CDR3 length: 15
clone size: once
D gene: .
J gene: TRBJ2-7
CDR3 DNA: TGTGCCAGCAGTCTGGGACTGAGAAGAGCCTACGAGCAGTACTTC
CDR3 protein: CASSLGLRRAYEQYF

V gene: TRBV7-2
CDR3 length: 11
clone size: .
D gene: .
J gene: TRBJ1-6
CDR3 DNA: TGTGCCAGCAGCTTAAATTCACCCCTCCACTTT
CDR3 protein: CASSLNSPLHF

V gene: TRBV18
CDR3 length: 15
clone size: .
D gene: TRBD1
J gene: TRBJ2-7
CDR3 DNA: TGTGCCAGCTCACGGACAACCGGGACAGGGTCCGAGCAGTACTTC
CDR3 protein: CASSRTTGTGSEQYF

V gene: TRBV7-9
CDR3 length: 14
clone size: .
D gene: .
J gene: TRBJ1-5
CDR3 DNA: TGTGCCAGCAGCTTAGACTTAGACAATCAGCCCCAGCATTTT
CDR3 protein: CASSLDLDNQPQHF

V gene: TRBV19
CDR3 length: 16
clone size: .
D gene: TRBD2
J gene: TRBJ2-1
CDR3 DNA: TGTGCCAGTAGTAGAAGACTAGCGGGACTTGACAATGAGCAGTTCTTC
CDR3 protein: CASSRRLAGLDNEQFF

V gene: TRBV7-9
CDR3 length: 15
clone size: .
D gene: .
J gene: TRBJ2-5
CDR3 DNA: TGTGCCAGCAGCTTATGGCTGGGGACGCCAGAGACCCAGTACTTC
CDR3 protein: CASSLWLGTPETQYF

V gene: TRBV6-5
CDR3 length: 15
clone size: .
D gene: .
J gene: TRBJ2-3
CDR3 DNA: TGTGCCAGCAGTTACGGTCAGGGGTTCTCAGATACGCAGTATTTT
CDR3 protein: CASSYGQGFSDTQYF

V gene: TRBV7-3
CDR3 length: 13
clone size: once
D gene: .
J gene: TRBJ1-5
CDR3 DNA: TGTGCCAGCAGCTTGAACCCCTCGGGGCCCCAGCATTTT
CDR3 protein: CASSLNPSGPQHF

V gene: TRBV7-9
CDR3 length: 15
clone size: .
D gene: TRBD1
J gene: TRBJ2-1
CDR3 DNA: TGTGCCAGCAGCCGAGCCCGGACAGGGGAAAATGAGCAGTTCTTC
CDR3 protein: CASSRARTGENEQFF

V gene: TRBV4-1
CDR3 length: 12
clone size: few
D gene: .
J gene: TRBJ2-7
CDR3 DNA: TGCGCCAGCAGCCGTAGATGGGGCGAGCAGTACTTC
CDR3 protein: CASSRRWGEQYF